Each of the 17 T cell receptor beta chains below was sequenced from the same sample in a study of cytomegalovirus exposure and HLA in healthy donors. This PCR relied on a set of 60 Vbeta primers and 13 Jbeta primers. Profiled with immunoSEQ multiplex PCR; TCRdb holds only in-frame clones, not every one. The top ten clones hold about 10% of a sample with about 40,000 clones, around 82% of them seen once. What was sequenced was PBMCs. The receptors here all came from a woman between 18 and 30 years old in good health and CMV-seropositive.

This chain joins TRBV6-5 and TRBJ2-7; 11 positions agree with TRBD2. The CDR3 loop spans 14 amino acids. V gave up 6 bases and J gave up 2 bases; unmatched junction bases: 3. Germline V gene sequence: CDR1 MNHEY, CDR2 SVGAGI. CDR3 loop: CASSRSGRAYEQYF. Written as DNA, the CDR3 is TGTGCCAGCAGCCGTAGCGGGAGGGCCTACGAGCAGTACTTC.

The chain recombines TRBV5-1 with TRBJ2-2, with D possibly matching TRBD2 (6 bases). Trimming shortened V by 4 bases and J by 4 bases, and 17 bases separated the two germline ends. The CDR3 spans 16 residues. CDR1 is SGHRS, CDR2 YFSETQ, per germline. The CDR3 DNA follows: TGCGCCAGCAGCCCTTGGGAGGCAGGAAGCACCGGGGAGCTGTTTTTT. Translation gives CASSPWEAGSTGELFF.

This clone was seen only once. The CDR3 protein is CASHRVARNTGELFF. For the CDR3, the DNA is TGTGCCAGCCACCGGGTGGCAAGGAACACCGGGGAGCTGTTTTTT. This chain links TRBV18 with TRBJ2-2; no reliable D call. The germline V gene encodes CDR1 KGHSH and CDR2 LQKENI. V was cut by 8 bases and J by 1 base, with 14 bases left in between. The CDR3 is 15 amino acids.

For the CDR3, the DNA is TGTGCCAGCAGCTTTTCGGGACTAGCGGGGGGCGAGCAGTACTTC. Residues: CASSFSGLAGGEQYF. This chain uses TRBV7-2 with TRBJ2-7; 15 nucleotides align to TRBD2. The J segment lost 6 bases and the V segment lost 3 bases, leaving 3 bases of the junction unmatched. Germline-derived CDR1 and CDR2 are SGHTA and FQGNSA. The CDR3 loop spans 15 amino acids. Full variable domain (outside the CDR3, taken from reference TRBV7-2 and TRBJ2-7): GAGVSQSPSNKVTEKGKDVELRCDPISGHTALYWYRQSLGQGLEFLIYFQGNSAPDKSGLPSDRFSAERTGGSVSTLTIQRTQQEDSAVYLCASSFSGLAGGEQYFGPGTRLTVT.

V gene TRBV5-1 combines with J gene TRBJ1-2; D is undetermined. This CDR3 has 15 residues. V lost 1 base to trimming and J lost 2 bases, with 12 bases between them. Germline lookup yields CDR1 SGHRS and CDR2 YFSETQ. Here the CDR3 DNA reads TGCGCCAGCAGCTTGAGCGTCACAAACAACTATGGCTACACCTTC. It encodes CASSLSVTNNYGYTF. Complete variable domain (other parts from reference TRBV5-1 and TRBJ1-2): KAGVTQTPRYLIKTRGQQVTLSCSPISGHRSVSWYQQTPGQGLQFLFEYFSETQRNKGNFPGRFSGRQFSNSRSEMNVSTLELGDSALYLCASSLSVTNNYGYTFGSGTRLTVV.

The chain links TRBV9 to TRBJ1-3; D not resolved. Germline CDR1 reads SGDLS; CDR2 reads YYNGEE. This CDR3 comprises 15 residues. The germline V and J ends were trimmed by 2 bases and 0 bases, with 9 bases remaining between them. CDR3 in DNA: TGTGCCAGCAGCGTCGGCCGGGGCTCTGGAAACACCATATATTTT. Protein product: CASSVGRGSGNTIYF.

The chain couples TRBV11-2 to TRBJ2-1; 16 bases agree with TRBD2. The CDR3 is 19 amino acids. V lost 4 bases and J lost 0; bases outside the gene matches: 6. In germline, CDR1 is SGHAT, CDR2 FQNNGV. CDR3 sequence (DNA): TGTGCCAGCAGCTCGATTGGGACTAGCGGGGGGGGCTCCTACAATGAGCAGTTCTTC. It codes for CASSSIGTSGGGSYNEQFF.

The chain uses TRBV28 and TRBJ1-2; weak D call: TRBD1 (6 bases). Per germline, CDR1 MDHEN and CDR2 SYDVKM. The V gene lost 5 bases and the J gene lost 4 bases, with 20 bases spanning the gap. This CDR3 has 16 residues. CDR3 nucleotides: TGTGCCAGCAGTATCCCGGGAACAGGGAAGGGCTATGGCTACACCTTC. Its translation: CASSIPGTGKGYGYTF.

Here the CDR3 reads CASSPRTGGYTNEKLFF. CDR3 bases: TGTGCCAGCAGCCCTCGGACAGGGGGCTACACTAATGAAAAACTGTTTTTT. This chain connects TRBV9 to TRBJ1-4, with 11 nucleotides matching TRBD1. The germline CDR1 and CDR2 sequences are SGDLS and YYNGEE. This CDR3 has 17 residues. The trim removed 4 bases at V and 2 bases at J, leaving 7 bases unmatched.

This clone has a handful of counts. The rearrangement joins TRBV6-4 to TRBJ2-2; TRBD1 matches 7 bases. The CDR3 runs to 14 residues. Germline V gene data show CDR1 as MRHNA and CDR2 as SNTAGT. The V and J ends lost 0 bases and 6 bases, in that order; junction bases with no gene match: 1. CDR3 amino acids: CASSDSTGAGELFF. The CDR3 DNA is TGTGCCAGCAGTGACTCCACAGGGGCCGGGGAGCTGTTTTTT.

The V and J genes are TRBV6-6 and TRBJ2-1; weak D call: TRBD2 (6 bases). This CDR3 region has 16 residues. Trimming stripped 6 bases from V and 5 bases from J, with 20 bases between. Germline CDR1 is MNHNY and CDR2 is SVGAGI (reference sequence). DNA for the CDR3: TGTGCCAGCAGAAAACGGGCTAGCGTCCAGAACAATGAGCAGTTCTTC. Residues: CASRKRASVQNNEQFF.

V gene TRBV9 combines with J gene TRBJ1-1; D is undetermined. V dropped 3 bases and J dropped 6 bases, with 9 bases sitting between them. CDR3 length: 12 amino acids. The germline V gene has CDR1 SGDLS and CDR2 YYNGEE. The DNA of the CDR3 is TGTGCCAGCAGCGCAGAGAGGGCTGAAGCTTTCTTT. Its translation: CASSAERAEAFF.

This chain connects TRBV6-5 to TRBJ1-2; TRBD1 might be the D (6 bases). Germline loops: CDR1 MNHEY, CDR2 SVGAGI. This CDR3 comprises 15 residues. V was trimmed by 0 bases and J by 4 bases, leaving 12 bases between them. The CDR3 nucleotides are TGTGCCAGCAGTTACTCCCAGGGGCGGACCTATGGCTACACCTTC. Translated: CASSYSQGRTYGYTF.

The genes are TRBV9 and TRBJ2-7, with unresolved D. CDR1 SGDLS and CDR2 YYNGEE come from the germline V gene. The CDR3 sequence is 12 residues long. V dropped 5 bases and J dropped 6 bases, with 12 bases sitting between them. This chain's CDR3 is CASSRDTIEQYF. In DNA, the CDR3 is TGTGCCAGCAGTCGAGACACAATCGAGCAGTACTTC.

The chain has TRBV7-9 and TRBJ1-1, with D possibly TRBD1 on 5 matching bases. V lost 5 bases and J 4 bases, leaving 14 bases between the germline ends. The CDR3 length is 14 residues. CDR1 is SEHNR, CDR2 FQNEAQ, per germline (reference sequence). CDR3 bases: TGTGCCAGCAGCCAAAAAACAGGATCCACTGAAGCTTTCTTT. Its protein product is CASSQKTGSTEAFF. The full variable domain, completed using reference TRBV7-9 and TRBJ1-1, is DTGVSQNPRHKITKRGQNVTFRCDPISEHNRLYWYRQTLGQGPEFLTYFQNEAQLEKSRLLSDRFSAERPKGSFSTLEIQRTEQGDSAMYLCASSQKTGSTEAFFGQGTRLTVV.

A word on this clone: At one of its ends the junction is not consistent with the germline gene, which may arise from a read error. The chain carries TRBV12-5 and TRBJ1-2; 9 nucleotides line up with TRBD1. The CDR3 contains 13 residues. Germline V CDR1 and CDR2: LGHNT, FRNRAP. The CDR3 region is CASGWGTGRGYPF. The CDR3 DNA follows: TGTGCTAGTGGATGGGGGACAGGGAGGGGCTACCCCTTC.

The chain is built from TRBV9 and TRBJ1-4, with D unresolved. The CDR3 extends over 15 amino acids. Germline lookup yields CDR1 SGDLS and CDR2 YYNGEE. Trimming removed 3 bases from V and 2 bases from J, with 11 bases in between. The CDR3 nucleotides read TGTGCCAGCAGCGCCAATACAGTCACTAATGAAAAACTGTTTTTT. The encoded protein is CASSANTVTNEKLFF.